A single sample is the source of the 4 T cell receptor beta chains below, sequenced in a study of CD39 and CD103 CD8 tumor-infiltrating T cells. Profiled with immunoSEQ multiplex PCR; TCRdb holds only in-frame clones, not every one. The table records about 7,400 clones, about 62% of them present only once. The sequencing sample was made of CD8+ T cells sorted from blood. Subset noted: total memory CD8 T cells (CD45RA-CCR7+/-) from blood or uninvolved lymph node. These receptors all stem from a human donor with head and neck squamous cell carcinoma.

This clone occurred a few times. This chain links TRBV5-6 with TRBJ1-1; no clear D. Germline V gene data show CDR1 as SGHDT and CDR2 as YYEEEE. V was pared by 2 bases and J by 6 bases, with 11 bases between. The CDR3 runs to 13 residues. In DNA form, the CDR3 reads TGTGCCAGCAGCTTAGGTTACGGGGCTGAAGCTTTCTTT. Its translation is CASSLGYGAEAFF.

This chain joins TRBV27 and TRBJ2-1, with 11 bases aligning to TRBD2. V shed 7 bases, J shed 4 bases, and the junction held 3 bases outside the gene matches. The CDR3 length is 14 residues. From germline, CDR1 is MNHEY and CDR2 SMNVEV (reference sequence). The CDR3 DNA reads as TGTGCCAGCACCTGGACTAGCGGGTACAATGAGCAGTTCTTC. Amino acid sequence: CASTWTSGYNEQFF.

The J gene is TRBJ1-4, the V gene TRBV6-1, with TRBD1 identical over 7 bases. This CDR3 contains 16 residues. With 4 bases clipped from V and 6 bases from J, the junction kept 11 bases outside the gene matches. Germline CDR1 and CDR2: MNHNS and SASEGT. This CDR3 is CASSVGQLWGDEKLFF. CDR3 DNA sequence: TGTGCCAGCAGTGTGGGACAGTTGTGGGGAGATGAAAAACTGTTTTTT.

The chain is built from TRBV15 and TRBJ2-1; the match to TRBD1 covers 10 bases. J lost 3 bases, V lost 5 bases, and 4 bases had no gene match. The CDR3 totals 15 residues. Germline lookup yields CDR1 LNHNV and CDR2 YYDKDF (reference sequence). The CDR3 DNA sequence: TGTGCCACCAGCGCCGGGACAGGGGTCTACAATGAGCAGTTCTTC. Amino acids: CATSAGTGVYNEQFF.